The T cell receptor beta chain under discussion was sequenced for a study of cytomegalovirus exposure and HLA in healthy donors. Overall study context: Unique TCRs numbering some 93 million, obtained from HLA-typed donors, made up an early data release.

The study's findings and limits: Being productive about 87% or about 30% of the time was typical of most TCR beta V segments in an earlier analysis. The authors assumed roughly uniform sequencing depth across donors for presence/absence analyses. The likely origin of a cluster of highly shared sequence variants was a sequencing artifact.

Primers included in the PCR were 60 Vbeta and 13 Jbeta primers. The table came from immunoSEQ multiplex PCR; TCRdb's copy has only in-frame clones and leaves some out. The table lists around 150,000 clones, about 80% of them singletons. As to this clone: The antigen is unknown.

The receptor was derived from a man aged 30-40 years in good health. Material: PBMCs.

The CDR3 DNA sequence: TGCGCCAGCAGTCGCCGAGCTAGATGTGATCAGCCCCAGCATTTT. Translation: CASSRRARCDQPQHF. The chain employs TRBV23-1 and TRBJ1-5; unclear D gene. TRBV23-1 is noted as an ORF with a role that remains uncertain. The CDR3 runs 15 residues. Trimming shortened V by 4 bases and J by 5 bases, and 15 bases separated the two germline ends.